Sequencing of this T cell receptor (beta chain) was carried out in a study of early T cells in non-severe SARS-CoV-2 infection. Study information: From unsorted whole blood, bulk RNA was sequenced, and the chains remained unpaired.

The CDR3 sequence is 16 residues long. Unmatched junction bases numbered 7, after V lost 8 bases and J lost 2 bases. CDR1 and CDR2 from the germline V gene are SGHVS and FQNEAQ. Regarding this clonotype: Its antigen is unknown.

General study points: CD4 and private specificities were missed by VDJdb matching, which favored anti-spike CD8 responses.

Separate cDNA molecules each had unique molecular identifiers attached to them. MiXCR, applied by TCRdb to the 5' RACE reads, yields one record per CDR3 protein. The profile shows about 98,000 distinct CDR3 sequences, around 14% of them singletons. The chain joins TRBV7-8 to TRBJ2-7; 15 nucleotides align to TRBD2. The TCR sequence derives from an adult who was a healthcare worker with PCR-confirmed SARS-CoV-2 infection or an uninfected control (not recorded which). The sample taken for sequencing was whole blood. Written as DNA, the CDR3 is TGTGCCAGCTTCGGACTAGCGGGAGGGGGCCCCTACGAGCAGTACTTC. Its protein product is CASFGLAGGGPYEQYF.